One sample yielded the 8 T cell receptor beta chains listed below, sequenced in a study of T cells in Graves' hyperthyroidism and ophthalmopathy. TCR beta CDR3 regions were amplified from RNA. HTBI primers were the set used in a first-round RT-PCR of the TCR CDR3. TCRdb re-called the multiplex PCR reads through MiXCR, storing one row per CDR3 protein. The repertoire holds 600,000 to 650,000 distinct CDR3 sequences, with roughly 15% as singletons. The sample taken for sequencing was blood. The receptors were gathered from a woman aged 25 to 45 with Graves' hyperthyroidism.

Ten or more counts support this clonotype. This sequence joins TRBV2 and TRBJ2-1; D may be TRBD1 or TRBD2 (5 bases each). Trimming left V 7 bases short and J 10 bases short, with 20 bases between. This CDR3 is built from 14 residues. Germline CDR1 is SNHLY and CDR2 is FYNNEI. The CDR3 loop is CASTPGRGREEQFF. The CDR3 coding sequence is TGTGCCAGCACCCCGGGTAGGGGACGTGAGGAGCAGTTCTTC.

Points on this clonotype: This may stem from a read error, because a much larger clone lies one nucleotide away. The V gene is TRBV11-2, the J gene TRBJ2-1; D may match TRBD1 or TRBD2 (5 bases each). V dropped 11 bases and J dropped 9 bases, with 17 bases sitting between them. CDR1 is SGHAT, CDR2 FQNNGV, per germline. The CDR3 runs to 12 residues. CDR3 sequence: CAWSNGGAEQFF. CDR3 DNA: TGTGCCTGGAGTAATGGGGGAGCTGAGCAGTTCTTC.

This clonotype was counted only a few times. This chain joins TRBV7-2 and TRBJ2-7; 9 nucleotides align to TRBD2. With 4 bases clipped from V and 1 base from J, the junction kept 5 bases outside the gene matches. This CDR3 has 15 amino acids. CDR1 SGHTA and CDR2 FQGNSA come from the germline V gene. CDR3 region: CASSSLAGLSYEQYF. CDR3 sequence (DNA): TGTGCCAGCAGCTCTCTAGCGGGATTGTCCTACGAGCAGTACTTC.

In this sample, this clonotype turned up many times. The chain links TRBV27 to TRBJ2-1; D is possibly TRBD1 (7 bases). Germline V gives CDR1 MNHEY, CDR2 SMNVEV (reference sequence). The CDR3 runs 16 residues. V was shortened by 2 bases and J by 1 base, with 12 bases between the two germline ends. CDR3 sequence: CASSLRDSGSYNEQFF. CDR3 sequence (DNA): TGTGCCAGCAGTTTACGGGACAGCGGGTCCTACAATGAGCAGTTCTTC.

This clonotype was found a few times. The gene calls are TRBV5-6 and TRBJ2-1, with 7 bases fitting TRBD1. V trimming: 3 bases; J trimming: 4 bases; junction bases outside the gene matches: 13. The CDR3 has 17 amino acids. Looked up from germline, CDR1 is SGHDT and CDR2 is YYEEEE. The CDR3 bases are TGTGCCAGCAGCTCGCTCACGCGGACAGGACAATACAATGAGCAGTTCTTC. As protein: CASSSLTRTGQYNEQFF.

The V call is TRBV11-2, the J call TRBJ2-2; 12 bases map to TRBD2. This CDR3 comprises 16 residues. From germline, CDR1 is SGHAT and CDR2 FQNNGV. J lost 4 bases, V lost 5 bases, and 5 bases had no gene match. The CDR3 sequence is CASSLRLAGVTGELFF. The CDR3 coding sequence is TGTGCCAGCAGCCTCCGACTAGCGGGGGTCACCGGGGAGCTGTTTTTT.

The chain carries TRBV6-5 and TRBJ2-2, with 12 positions matching TRBD2. The CDR3 is made up of 16 amino acids. V lost 4 bases and J lost 13; bases outside the gene matches: 13. CDR1 and CDR2 from the germline V gene are MNHEY and SVGAGI. Written as DNA, the CDR3 is TGTGCCAGCAGTTTCCCCTACCAGACTAGCGGGGGCAGGCTGTTTTTT. Translating gives CASSFPYQTSGGRLFF.

This clonotype was detected many times. The chain has TRBV7-2 and TRBJ2-5, with TRBD1 as a possible D gene (6 bases). V lost 1 base, J lost 5 bases, and 17 bases lay in between. CDR1 is SGHTA, CDR2 FQGNSA, per germline. The CDR3 has 16 amino acids. CDR3 DNA sequence: TGTGCCAGCAGCTTAGTTAGAGGGGGACGGGGTGAGACCCAGTACTTC. Protein product: CASSLVRGGRGETQYF. The full variable domain, rest sourced from reference TRBV7-2 and TRBJ2-5, is GAGVSQSPSNKVTEKGKDVELRCDPISGHTALYWYRQSLGQGLEFLIYFQGNSAPDKSGLPSDRFSAERTGGSVSTLTIQRTQQEDSAVYLCASSLVRGGRGETQYFGPGTRLLVL.